Listed below are T cell receptor beta chains from one sample, sequenced in a study of blood T cell repertoires in COVID-19. TCRdb's copy holds only in-frame clones and misses some; the assay was immunoSEQ multiplex PCR. The table has roughly 200,000 clones, around 87% seen once. Material for sequencing was peripheral blood. The receptor set was obtained from a man aged 60-69 years with acute or convalescent COVID-19. Each CDR3 is given with its conserved first and last residue. D genes are given only for firm matches. For some rows the clone size is stated as once, few or many, or as a class when expanded; others skip it.

CDR3 DNA | CDR3 protein | D gene | V gene | clone size | J gene
TGTGCCAGCAGTTTAGGGACAGGGGGCGGAGAAGCTTTCTTT | CASSLGTGGGEAFF | TRBD1 | TRBV27 | few | TRBJ1-1
TGTGCCAGTAGTATTGAACAGGGGGCGGTTAACACCGGGGAGCTGTTTTTT | CASSIEQGAVNTGELFF | TRBD1 | TRBV19 | once | TRBJ2-2
TGTGCCATCAGTGGGGACAGCCCAACCGGGGAGCTGTTTTTT | CAISGDSPTGELFF | TRBD1 | TRBV10-3 | - | TRBJ2-2
TGTGCCAGCAGCTTAAACCCAGGGTTCAATCAGCCCCAGCATTTT | CASSLNPGFNQPQHF | - | TRBV11-2 | - | TRBJ1-5
TGCGCCAGCAGCTTTGGACAGGGGGGCCCCTCTGGGGCCAACGTCCTGACTTTC | CASSFGQGGPSGANVLTF | TRBD1 | TRBV5-1 | - | TRBJ2-6
TGTGCCAGCTCACCGATGGGGGCGAGCTCTGGAAACACCATATATTTT | CASSPMGASSGNTIYF | - | TRBV18 | - | TRBJ1-3
TGTGCCAGCAGTCCCCTACGTAGTGTTGAAGCTTTCTTT | CASSPLRSVEAFF | - | TRBV6-2/TRBV6-3 | - | TRBJ1-1
TGCGCCAGCAGCTACCAGGGCGACGGCTACACCTTC | CASSYQGDGYTF | - | TRBV5-1 | few | TRBJ1-2
TGTGCCAGCTCACCTGGGACAGCGTTTCAGGATACGCAGTATTTT | CASSPGTAFQDTQYF | TRBD1 | TRBV18 | - | TRBJ2-3
TGCGCCAGCAGCTTCGGCAGCTTGGAGTATGAAAAACTGTTTTTT | CASSFGSLEYEKLFF | - | TRBV5-1 | - | TRBJ1-4
TGTGCCAGCAGTACATGGGGACAGGGGGCTACATCATCCTATGGCTACACCTTC | CASSTWGQGATSSYGYTF | TRBD1 | TRBV27 | - | TRBJ1-2
TGTGCCAGCAGCCCCCTAGGAGGTGGCTACACCTTC | CASSPLGGGYTF | - | TRBV6-2/TRBV6-3 | - | TRBJ1-2
TGTGCCAGCAGCCAAGACCTCAGCGGGGGTAATAGGGGCAATGAGCAGTTCTTC | CASSQDLSGGNRGNEQFF | TRBD2 | TRBV3-1/TRBV3-2 | - | TRBJ2-1
TGTGCCAGCAGCCCCGATGGGGGGACAGGGGCCCTGGGCACTGAAGCTTTCTTT | CASSPDGGTGALGTEAFF | TRBD1 | TRBV5-6 | once | TRBJ1-1
TGCGCCAGCAGCTTAATAGCGGGGGGGAGAAATGAGCAGTTCTTC | CASSLIAGGRNEQFF | TRBD2 | TRBV5-1 | - | TRBJ2-1
TGTGCCTGGCAGGGGGGTGGCACTGAAGCTTTCTTT | CAWQGGGTEAFF | TRBD1 | TRBV30 | - | TRBJ1-1
TGTGCCACCAGAAATACCGGGACACCACCCTACGAGCAGTACTTC | CATRNTGTPPYEQYF | - | TRBV27 | once | TRBJ2-7
TGTGCCAGTAGTACCGGGCCGGAGGGCCGACTGTTTTTT | CASSTGPEGRLFF | - | TRBV19 | - | TRBJ1-4
TGTGCCAGCAGCTACGGACAGGGGTCGGACGAGCAGTACTTC | CASSYGQGSDEQYF | TRBD1 | TRBV6-5 | few | TRBJ2-7
TGTGCCAGCAGCCAAGATCTCGGCGGGGGAGTTGCTAGCACAGATACGCAGTATTTT | CASSQDLGGGVASTDTQYF | TRBD2 | TRBV3-1/TRBV3-2 | - | TRBJ2-3
TGTGCCAGCACCTCGGGGGGCGTCGGGTACGAGCAGTACTTC | CASTSGGVGYEQYF | - | TRBV6-5 | - | TRBJ2-7
TGTGCCAGCAGCCAAGCGATTGTGGGGCGCACTGAAGCTTTCTTT | CASSQAIVGRTEAFF | - | TRBV3-1/TRBV3-2 | - | TRBJ1-1
TGTGCCATCAGTGAGTCGGGACTGCACTACGAGCAGTACTTC | CAISESGLHYEQYF | - | TRBV10-3 | - | TRBJ2-7
TGTGCCAGCAGCCAGTCCTACCGGGCGGGTGAGCAGTTCTTC | CASSQSYRAGEQFF | - | TRBV3-1/TRBV3-2 | - | TRBJ2-1
TGTGCCAGCAGCCCAGCACGCGGAGGGATCTATGGCTACACCTTC | CASSPARGGIYGYTF | - | TRBV14 | - | TRBJ1-2
TGTGCCAGCAGACAGGGCGATGAAAAACTGTTTTTT | CASRQGDEKLFF | - | TRBV25-1 | - | TRBJ1-4
TGTGCCAGCAGCCCAAGTCGGGGCGGGGGATACGAGCAGTACTTC | CASSPSRGGGYEQYF | TRBD2 | TRBV6-5 | - | TRBJ2-7
TGCAGTGCTAGTCGGGGGGGAGGGAACAATCAGCCCCAGCATTTT | CSASRGGGNNQPQHF | - | TRBV20-1 | - | TRBJ1-5
TGTGCCAGCAGCCGCCCGGTTCGGGGGGAGCTGTTTTTT | CASSRPVRGELFF | - | TRBV7-8 | - | TRBJ2-2
TGTGCCAGCAGCCGGGGGAGCAGTGAAAAACTGTTTTTT | CASSRGSSEKLFF | - | TRBV28 | - | TRBJ1-4
TGCGCCAGCAGCTACACCGGGACAGGGGGCAACACTGAAGCTTTCTTT | CASSYTGTGGNTEAFF | TRBD1 | TRBV5-1 | - | TRBJ1-1
TGTGCCAGCCGAGGGCGTTACTCTTACGAGCAGTACTTC | CASRGRYSYEQYF | - | TRBV2 | - | TRBJ2-7
TGTGCCAGCAGCCTCAGTTACACCGGGGAGCTGTTTTTT | CASSLSYTGELFF | - | TRBV2 | - | TRBJ2-2
TGTGCCAGCAGCTCGGTGACAGGATACAATGAGCAGTTCTTC | CASSSVTGYNEQFF | - | TRBV7-3 | - | TRBJ2-1
TGTGCCAGCAGTCCGGGACTAGCGGCACGCACAGATACGCAGTATTTT | CASSPGLAARTDTQYF | TRBD2 | TRBV28 | - | TRBJ2-3
TGCAGTGCTAGTACCGGCGGGGGGCCTGGGGCCAACGTCCTGACTTTC | CSASTGGGPGANVLTF | TRBD2 | TRBV20-1 | - | TRBJ2-6
TGCAGCGTTACAGGGGGGGAAGCTTTCTTT | CSVTGGEAFF | TRBD1 | TRBV29-1 | once | TRBJ1-1
TGTGCCAGCAGCTTGGGACAGGGGGTAGGGTCACCCCTCCACTTT | CASSLGQGVGSPLHF | TRBD1 | TRBV7-2 | - | TRBJ1-6
TGTGCCACCAGCAGCTTAGCGGGGCGCTACGAGCAGTACTTC | CATSSLAGRYEQYF | TRBD2 | TRBV15 | - | TRBJ2-7
TGTGCCAGCAGGGACCCGGACATCAGGTCCGATGAGCAGTTCTTC | CASRDPDIRSDEQFF | - | TRBV28 | - | TRBJ2-1
TGTGCCAGCAGCTTAAGCGGGGCCGGGCTCGAGCAGTACTTC | CASSLSGAGLEQYF | - | TRBV7-3 | - | TRBJ2-7
TGTGCCACCAGCAGAGAACAGGGGCGTAACTATGGCTACACCTTC | CATSREQGRNYGYTF | TRBD1 | TRBV15 | - | TRBJ1-2
TGCGCCAGCAGCTTCGCCGGGACAGGGAGTGGAGAGACCCAGTACTTC | CASSFAGTGSGETQYF | TRBD1 | TRBV5-1 | - | TRBJ2-5